Listed below are T cell receptor beta chains from one sample, sequenced in a study of T cell responses to AZD1222 COVID-19 vaccine. Only in-frame clones appear in the TCRdb table, and some are missing; sequencing was by immunoSEQ multiplex PCR. The sample has 200,000 to 250,000 clones; 85% to 95% are singletons. Sequencing was performed on peripheral blood, taken on day 0 of MenACWY control vaccination. Every receptor here comes from an adult in good health. The CDR3 runs from the conserved cysteine through the conserved F or W. The D gene is left open where the match is weak. Not all rows give a size; the values are once, few, many and, for expanded clones, a class.

v_gene	j_gene	d_gene	abundance	CDR3nt	CDR3aa
TRBV6-4	TRBJ2-5	-	-	TGTGCCAGCAGTGAAAACAGGCAAGAGACCCAGTACTTC	CASSENRQETQYF
TRBV5-6	TRBJ1-2	-	once	TGTGCCAGCAGCCTACCCCCGGGTGGCTACACCTTC	CASSLPPGGYTF
TRBV6-6	TRBJ1-5	-	few	TGTGCCAGCAGTTACGGGGCTAATCAGCCCCAGCATTTT	CASSYGANQPQHF
TRBV19	TRBJ1-4	-	-	TGTGCCAGTAGTAACATCAAGGGTGCAACTAATGAAAAACTGTTTTTT	CASSNIKGATNEKLFF
TRBV5-4	TRBJ1-5	TRBD1	-	TGTGCCAGCAGCCAGGGACAGGGCATGAATCAGCCCCAGCATTTT	CASSQGQGMNQPQHF
TRBV28	TRBJ1-1	-	-	TGTGCCAGCAGTTTTGGTTGGACTGAAGCTTTCTTT	CASSFGWTEAFF
TRBV12-2	TRBJ2-7	-	-	TGTGCAAGTCGCCCGAAACGCGGACTAGCGGGGGGCTTCTCCTACGAGCAGTACTTC	CASRPKRGLAGGFSYEQYF
TRBV19	TRBJ1-6	-	-	TGTGCCAGTAGTCTGCCGGCGGGGTCCTATAATTCACCCCTCCACTTT	CASSLPAGSYNSPLHF
TRBV27	TRBJ1-3	-	-	TGTGCCAGCAGTCCTGACTTCGGGGCATGGGGAAACACCATATATTTT	CASSPDFGAWGNTIYF
TRBV20-1	TRBJ1-1	-	once	TGCAGTGCCCCCAGGGGAGGTGCTTTCTTT	CSAPRGGAFF
TRBV12-3/TRBV12-4	TRBJ1-1	TRBD1	-	TGTGCCAGCAGTCAGGGGGCGAACACTGAAGCTTTCTTT	CASSQGANTEAFF
TRBV9	TRBJ1-1	TRBD1	-	TGTGCCAGCAGCTGGGGACAGGCGAACACTGAAGCTTTCTTT	CASSWGQANTEAFF
TRBV24-1	TRBJ2-1	TRBD1	-	TGTGCCACCAGCTACAGGGGGCATTACAATGAGCAGTTCTTC	CATSYRGHYNEQFF
TRBV6-5	TRBJ1-5	-	-	TGTGCCAGCAGTACAGGGACCGGCAATCAGCCCCAGCATTTT	CASSTGTGNQPQHF
TRBV7-9	TRBJ1-1	-	-	TGTGCCAGCAGCTTATCGAGTGAAGCTTTCTTT	CASSLSSEAFF
TRBV9	TRBJ1-6	-	-	TGTGCCAGCAGCGTAGGGGGAAGGAATTCACCCCTCCACTTT	CASSVGGRNSPLHF
TRBV5-1	TRBJ1-6	-	-	TGCGCCCGCAGCGACGGGGTCCCCTCACCCCTCCACTTT	CARSDGVPSPLHF
TRBV3-1/TRBV3-2	TRBJ1-3	-	-	TGTGCCAGCAGCCAAGCCCAGACAATCCGGAACACCATATATTTT	CASSQAQTIRNTIYF
TRBV19	TRBJ2-5	-	-	TGTGCCAGTAGTACTGACACCCAAGAGACCCAGTACTTC	CASSTDTQETQYF
TRBV2	TRBJ1-5	TRBD1	-	TGTGCCAGCAGGCTTACTACAGGGGGCAGGCGTCAGCCCCAGCATTTT	CASRLTTGGRRQPQHF
TRBV5-1	TRBJ1-5	-	-	TGCGCCAGCAGCTTGGATGCGGGAAGCAATCAGCCCCAGCATTTT	CASSLDAGSNQPQHF
TRBV15	TRBJ1-2	-	-	TGTGCCACCAGTCCGAATCACTTGGTCCCGGGGGGCTACACCTTC	CATSPNHLVPGGYTF
TRBV19	TRBJ1-6	TRBD1	-	TGTGCCAGTAGTGGGGACAGGGCTAATTCACCCCTCCACTTT	CASSGDRANSPLHF
TRBV3-1/TRBV3-2	TRBJ1-3	-	-	TGTGCCAGCAGCGAATCAGCCAGGGGAAACACCATATATTTT	CASSESARGNTIYF
TRBV5-1	TRBJ2-5	-	-	TGCGCCAGCAGCTTTTTCCCCCGTGTCCGTTCGACTAGGGGGTACCAAGAGACCCAGTACTTC	CASSFFPRVRSTRGYQETQYF
TRBV7-2	TRBJ2-5	TRBD2	-	TGTGCCAGCAGCTTAGCAGTGCGGGGGGGCAGGGAGACCCAGTACTTC	CASSLAVRGGRETQYF
TRBV19	TRBJ1-1	TRBD1	-	TGTGCCAGTAACGAAAGGGGGCAACCGAACACTGAAGCTTTCTTT	CASNERGQPNTEAFF
TRBV3-1/TRBV3-2	TRBJ2-1	TRBD1	-	TGTGCCAGCAGCCGGCTGGGACAGGGGACCTACAATGAGCAGTTCTTC	CASSRLGQGTYNEQFF
TRBV11-2	TRBJ2-7	TRBD2	-	TGTGCCAGCAGCTTGGGTCCGGTGGTAGCGGGGGCCACCTACGAGCAGTACTTC	CASSLGPVVAGATYEQYF
TRBV12-2	TRBJ1-6	-	-	TGTGCAAGTCGCCTCACCCCCGGGACACCTCCTTTCGGAAGCTCCTATAATTCACCCCTCCACTTT	CASRLTPGTPPFGSSYNSPLHF
TRBV4-2	TRBJ2-2	TRBD2	few	TGTGCCAGCAGCCATGGCGGGGGGGCCACCGGGGAGCTGTTTTTT	CASSHGGGATGELFF
TRBV18	TRBJ1-1	TRBD1	-	TGTGCCAGCTCACCGAGTTTTCAGGGGGCAAATAAAGCTTTCTTT	CASSPSFQGANKAFF